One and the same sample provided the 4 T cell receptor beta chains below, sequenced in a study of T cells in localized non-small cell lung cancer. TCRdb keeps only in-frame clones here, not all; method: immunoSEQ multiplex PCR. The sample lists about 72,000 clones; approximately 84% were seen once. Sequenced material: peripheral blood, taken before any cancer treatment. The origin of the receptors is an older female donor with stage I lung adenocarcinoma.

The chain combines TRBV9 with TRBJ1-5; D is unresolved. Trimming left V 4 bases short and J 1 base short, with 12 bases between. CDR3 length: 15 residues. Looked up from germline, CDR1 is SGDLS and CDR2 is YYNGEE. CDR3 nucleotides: TGTGCCAGCAGCCCGGCAGGTGGGAGCAATCAGCCCCAGCATTTT. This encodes CASSPAGGSNQPQHF.

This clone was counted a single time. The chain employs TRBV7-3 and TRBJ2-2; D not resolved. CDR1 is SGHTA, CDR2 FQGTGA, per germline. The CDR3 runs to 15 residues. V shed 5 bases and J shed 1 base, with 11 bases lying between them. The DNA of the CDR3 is TGTGCCAGCAGCCCCGGAGCCGGGAACACCGGGGAGCTGTTTTTT. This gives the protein CASSPGAGNTGELFF.

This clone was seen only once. The CDR3 region is CASSDGGTSYNSPLHF. DNA for the CDR3: TGTGCCAGCAGTGACGGCGGGACCTCCTATAATTCACCCCTCCACTTT. The chain has TRBV6-1 and TRBJ1-6; D is perhaps TRBD1 (5 bases). Germline V gene data show CDR1 as MNHNS and CDR2 as SASEGT. CDR3 size: 16 residues. V was clipped by 3 bases and J by 0 bases, with 9 bases between them.

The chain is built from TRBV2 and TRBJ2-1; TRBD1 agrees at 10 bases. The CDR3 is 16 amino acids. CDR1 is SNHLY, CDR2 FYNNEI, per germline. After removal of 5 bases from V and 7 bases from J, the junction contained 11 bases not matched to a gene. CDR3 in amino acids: CASSPPGTGVVNEQFF. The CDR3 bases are TGTGCCAGCAGTCCACCCGGGACAGGGGTAGTAAATGAGCAGTTCTTC.